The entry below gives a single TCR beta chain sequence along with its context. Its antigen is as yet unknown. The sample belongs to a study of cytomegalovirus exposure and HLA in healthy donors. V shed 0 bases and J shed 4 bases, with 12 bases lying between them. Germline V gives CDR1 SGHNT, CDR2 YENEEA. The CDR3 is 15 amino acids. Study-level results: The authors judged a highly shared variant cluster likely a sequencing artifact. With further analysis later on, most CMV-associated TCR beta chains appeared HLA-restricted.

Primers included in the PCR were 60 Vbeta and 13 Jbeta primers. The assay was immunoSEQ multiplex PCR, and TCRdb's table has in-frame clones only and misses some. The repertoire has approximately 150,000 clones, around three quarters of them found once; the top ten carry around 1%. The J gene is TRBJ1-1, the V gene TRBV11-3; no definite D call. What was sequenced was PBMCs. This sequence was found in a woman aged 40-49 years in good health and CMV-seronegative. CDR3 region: CASSLDSGGSTEAFF. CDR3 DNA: TGTGCCAGCAGCTTAGATAGTGGAGGGAGCACTGAAGCTTTCTTT.